This T cell receptor (beta chain) derives from a study of T cell changes during pregnancy in multiple sclerosis. Sequencing used immunoSEQ multiplex PCR; TCRdb keeps in-frame clones, though not all of them. The sample shows roughly 73,000 clones, around 94% of them seen only once. Per germline, CDR1 LNHDA and CDR2 SQIVND (reference sequence). The CDR3 is 14 amino acids. V gave up 7 bases and J gave up 2 bases, with 12 bases separating them. The sample consisted of peripheral blood, taken in the second trimester of pregnancy. The V call is TRBV19, the J call TRBJ1-5; D possibly corresponds to TRBD1 (5 bases). This sequence was found in a female donor in good health, enrolled as a control in a pregnancy study. The CDR3 sequence: CASTARGGNQPQHF. CDR3 nucleotides: TGTGCCAGTACCGCACGGGGGGGCAATCAGCCCCAGCATTTT.